One sample yielded the 20 T cell receptor beta chains listed below, sequenced in a study of T cells after posttransplantation cyclophosphamide. The data were produced by immunoSEQ multiplex PCR, yet TCRdb's version contains in-frame clones alone and is incomplete. Here the sample spans some 43,000 clones, 80% to 95% being singletons. Cyclophosphamide on days +3 and +4 followed busulfan-fludarabine conditioning and a marrow graft. Here the sequenced sample was PBMCs, taken 62 days after allogeneic stem cell transplant with posttransplant cyclophosphamide. The receptor set was obtained from a male patient aged 60 to 75 who received an allogeneic stem cell transplant from a related donor and was CMV-positive. Some T cells may arise from the graft donor.

The chain links TRBV6-6 to TRBJ2-7, with TRBD2 matching over 10 bases. The germline CDR1 and CDR2 sequences are MNHNY and SVGAGI (reference sequence). The trim removed 4 bases at V and 7 bases at J, leaving 7 bases unmatched. CDR3 length: 14 residues. CDR3 coding DNA: TGTGCCAGCAGTTCCCCGGGACTAGCGTCTGAGCAGTACTTC. Translation gives CASSSPGLASEQYF.

The rearrangement joins TRBV29-1 to TRBJ2-5, with 9 nucleotides matching TRBD1. Germline CDR1 is SQVTM and CDR2 is ANQGSEA. CDR3 length equals 13 residues. The J segment lost 1 base and the V segment lost 8 bases, leaving 5 bases of the junction unmatched. Written as DNA, the CDR3 is TGCAGCTCGTGGACAGGGGTCCAAGAGACCCAGTACTTC. The encoded protein is CSSWTGVQETQYF.

The rearrangement joins TRBV2 to TRBJ1-6; no firm D call. CDR1 is SNHLY and CDR2 is FYNNEI in the germline V gene. The CDR3 has 20 amino acids. V was clipped by 4 bases and J by 5 bases, with 27 bases between them. In DNA form, the CDR3 reads TGTGCCAGCAGTGCGGAGGGTTTGGTAGTGTTTCCAGTCGATAATTCACCCCTCCACTTT. This encodes CASSAEGLVVFPVDNSPLHF.

With respect to this clone: Its ends do not fully match the called genes, so a read error is possible. The chain carries TRBV2 and TRBJ1-6, with D possibly matching TRBD1 (6 bases). The CDR3 is 12 residues long. Looked up from germline, CDR1 is SNHLY and CDR2 is FYNNEI. As DNA, the CDR3 is TGTGCCAGCAGTGAAGGGGGGCAGGCACCCTACTTT. This codes for CASSEGGQAPYF. Supplemented by reference TRBV2 and TRBJ1-6, the full variable domain reads EPEVTQTPSHQVTQMGQEVILRCVPISNHLYFYWYRQILGQKVEFLVSFYNNEISEKSEIFDDQFSVERPDGSNFTLKIRSTKLEDSAMYFCASSEGGQAPYFGNGTRLTVT.

This sequence joins TRBV30 and TRBJ2-5, with 8 bases identical to TRBD2. CDR3 length equals 14 residues. The germline CDR1 and CDR2 sequences are GTSNPN and SVGIG (reference sequence). V gave up 8 bases and J gave up 11 bases; unmatched junction bases: 19. CDR3 protein: CARDGERGRGEQYF. In DNA, the CDR3 is TGTGCCCGGGACGGGGAGCGGGGGAGAGGAGAGCAGTACTTC.

This chain joins TRBV6-5 and TRBJ1-2; the match to TRBD1 covers 10 bases. Germline V CDR1 and CDR2: MNHEY, SVGAGI. After removal of 5 bases from V and 7 bases from J, the junction contained 4 bases not matched to a gene. The CDR3 has 13 residues. This chain's CDR3 is CASSKGQGIGYTF. CDR3 bases: TGTGCCAGCAGTAAGGGACAGGGGATTGGCTACACCTTC.

The gene calls are TRBV6-4 and TRBJ2-7; D unclear. V was pared by 5 bases and J by 7 bases, with 9 bases between. From germline, CDR1 is MRHNA and CDR2 SNTAGT. The CDR3 spans 11 residues. This chain's CDR3 is CASSRSTEQYV. Written as DNA, the CDR3 is TGTGCCAGCAGTCGATCGACAGAGCAGTACGTC.

The chain uses TRBV6-5 and TRBJ1-3, with 7 bases aligning to TRBD1. Germline CDR1 MNHEY, CDR2 SVGAGI. There are 14 residues in the CDR3. With V trimmed by 6 bases and J by 4 bases, 6 bases remained unmatched. CDR3 protein: CASRSPGQGNTIYF. The CDR3 DNA reads TGTGCCAGCAGGTCTCCGGGACAGGGAAACACCATATATTTT.

The chain recombines TRBV30 with TRBJ1-3; 7 bases agree with TRBD1. CDR1 GTSNPN and CDR2 SVGIG come from the germline V gene (reference sequence). Unmatched junction bases numbered 7, after V lost 3 bases and J lost 2 bases. There are 15 residues in the CDR3. DNA of the CDR3: TGTGCCTGGAGCGAGGGGACAGCTACTGGAAACACCATATATTTT. The encoded protein is CAWSEGTATGNTIYF. Combining the CDR3 with reference TRBV30 and TRBJ1-3 gives the whole variable domain SQTIHQWPATLVQPVGSPLSLECTVEGTSNPNLYWYRQAAGRGLQLLFYSVGIGQISSEVPQNLSASRPQDRQFILSSKKLLLSDSGFYLCAWSEGTATGNTIYFGEGSWLTVV.

V usage is TRBV9 and J usage is TRBJ1-6; D is undetermined. The CDR3 spans 14 residues. Germline V gene sequence: CDR1 SGDLS, CDR2 YYNGEE. The ends were cut back, 0 bases at V and 5 bases at J, with 6 bases in the middle. Here the CDR3 reads CASSVVSHNSPLHF. The CDR3 nucleotides read TGTGCCAGCAGCGTAGTTAGCCATAATTCACCCCTCCACTTT.

The chain has TRBV29-1 and TRBJ2-1; no definite D call. CDR1 is SQVTM and CDR2 is ANQGSEA in the germline V gene. V was shortened by 6 bases and J by 5 bases, with 11 bases between the two germline ends. This CDR3 contains 12 residues. This CDR3 reads CSVAVGNNEQFF. In DNA form, the CDR3 reads TGCAGCGTGGCGGTAGGCAACAATGAGCAGTTCTTC.

This sequence joins TRBV5-1 and TRBJ1-1; D is perhaps TRBD1 (5 bases). The CDR3 is made up of 15 amino acids. The germline gives CDR1 SGHRS, CDR2 YFSETQ. The ends were cut back, 3 bases at V and 1 base at J, with 13 bases in the middle. CDR3 DNA sequence: TGCGCCAGCAGCTACCTTCTGACAGAGAACACTGAAGCTTTCTTT. It specifies CASSYLLTENTEAFF.

This clone was picked up one time. The chain joins TRBV18 to TRBJ1-1; D unresolved. This CDR3 region has 13 residues. Germline CDR1 KGHSH, CDR2 LQKENI. Deletions cut 6 bases from V and 1 base from J, with 9 bases between. The CDR3 spells CASSQGENTEAFF. The CDR3 nucleotides read TGTGCCAGCTCGCAAGGAGAGAACACTGAAGCTTTCTTT.

J is TRBJ1-2 and V is TRBV6-1, with D perhaps matching TRBD1 (5 bases). V gave up 2 bases and J gave up 4 bases, with 11 bases separating them. The CDR3 covers 14 residues. The V gene's germline CDR1 is MNHNS and CDR2 SASEGT. CDR3 region: CASSESWGVYGYTF. The DNA for the CDR3 is TGTGCCAGCAGTGAAAGCTGGGGGGTCTATGGCTACACCTTC.

This rearrangement joins TRBV19 to TRBJ1-1; D may be TRBD1 (6 bases). Trimming removed 5 bases at V and 6 bases at J, with 10 bases between. The length of the CDR3 is 12 residues. Germline V lookup: CDR1 LNHDA, CDR2 SQIVND (reference sequence). CDR3 in amino acids: CASSYRTAEAFF. The CDR3 DNA sequence: TGTGCCAGTAGTTATCGGACAGCTGAAGCTTTCTTT.

The CDR3 coding sequence is TGTGCCAGCAGCTTCTGGGGGGGGACGGCCCAGTACTTC. It translates to CASSFWGGTAQYF. The genes are TRBV5-4 and TRBJ2-5; 7 bases match TRBD2. The V gene end was trimmed by 2 bases and the J gene end by 9 bases; junction bases not matched to a gene: 7. The CDR3 runs to 13 residues. Per germline, CDR1 SGHNT and CDR2 YYREEE (reference sequence).

The gene calls are TRBV5-6 and TRBJ1-2; a possible D gene is TRBD1 (6 bases). V gave up 2 bases and J gave up 8 bases, with 19 bases separating them. Germline CDR1 SGHDT, CDR2 YYEEEE. The CDR3 totals 15 residues. The CDR3 sequence is CASSLRTGSIEGYTF. The CDR3 DNA reads TGTGCCAGCAGCTTAAGAACAGGGTCGATCGAGGGCTACACCTTC.

The rearrangement uses TRBV7-6 and TRBJ2-3, with TRBD2 as a possible D gene (7 bases). Germline V CDR1 and CDR2: SGHVS, FNYEAQ. The CDR3 sequence is 13 residues long. The V gene lost 8 bases and the J gene lost 2 bases, with 11 bases spanning the gap. The CDR3 nucleotides are TGTGCCAGCGGGGGGGCCGACACAGATACGCAGTATTTT. This sequence encodes CASGGADTDTQYF.

V and J are TRBV5-6 and TRBJ1-1; 8 bases map to TRBD1. V gave up 3 bases and J gave up 4 bases; unmatched junction bases: 17. The germline gives CDR1 SGHDT, CDR2 YYEEEE. This CDR3 is 18 amino acids long. In DNA form, the CDR3 reads TGTGCCAGCAGCTCTACCACCCAGGGGGCCTCAATTACCACTGAAGCTTTCTTT. Protein: CASSSTTQGASITTEAFF.

The chain employs TRBV9 and TRBJ2-5; 7 positions agree with TRBD2. The J call is in doubt because the DNA end fits TRBJ2-7 better. CDR3 length: 14 amino acids. Germline values: CDR1 SGDLS, CDR2 YYNGEE. CDR3 coding DNA: TGTGCCAGCAGCGTAGGACTAGCAGGCTACGAGCAGTACTTC. Its protein is CASSVGLAGYEQYF.